The 28 T cell receptor beta chains in this list originate from one sample, sequenced in a study of spatial heterogeneity in lung cancer. As for time point: sample taken at primary tumor resection. No cells were sorted before sequencing. The whole RNA sequenced was extracted from tumor, nontumor lung or frozen PBMC. Via MiXCR, TCRdb re-called the 5' RACE reads, giving one row per CDR3 protein. The sample gives more than 5,500 distinct CDR3 sequences, 5.5% to 7.5% of which show up once; over 75% is in the top ten. Material: PBMCs, obtained at surgery. These receptors were taken from a male donor with early-stage non-small cell lung cancer.

About this clonotype: This beta chain represents an off-target read in a library built for alpha chains; its size is of limited meaning. The chain joins TRBV15 to TRBJ2-3; weak D call: TRBD2 (6 bases). There are 15 residues in the CDR3. Between the trimmed V and J ends, which lost 0 bases and 5 bases, there was a span of 12 bases. Germline-derived CDR1 and CDR2 are LNHNV and YYDKDF (reference sequence). CDR3: CATSRDRWRVDTQYF. CDR3 DNA: TGTGCCACCAGCAGAGACCGTTGGAGGGTAGATACGCAGTATTTT.

This clonotype was detected many times. This beta chain came through as a stray read in a library set up for alpha chains, and its size says little. The chain joins TRBV5-1 to TRBJ1-6; maybe TRBD1 (6 bases). Trimming removed 4 bases at V and 10 bases at J, with 15 bases between. The CDR3 has 14 residues. Germline V gene lookup returns CDR1 SGHRS and CDR2 YFSETQ. For the CDR3, the DNA is TGCGCCAGCAGCCCGGAGGGGGAACGATCACCCCTCCACTTT. Translation: CASSPEGERSPLHF.

This clonotype was seen repeatedly, ten times or more. This beta chain is off target for a library built for alpha chains, so its abundance means little. This chain uses TRBV10-2 with TRBJ2-1; possible D gene TRBD2, 6 bases. The CDR3 is made up of 14 amino acids. The V and J ends lost 7 bases and 2 bases respectively, with 12 bases between them. Germline-derived CDR1 and CDR2 are WSHSY and SAAADI. The CDR3 DNA reads TGCGCCAGCAACGAGCGGGTGGCCTACAATGAGCAGTTCTTC. It is translated as CASNERVAYNEQFF.

This clonotype has a count of ten or more. With the library built for alpha chains, this beta chain is off target and its frequency is not meaningful. This sequence joins TRBV4-1 and TRBJ2-7, with a weak D call TRBD1 (5 bases). Per the germline V gene, CDR1 is MGHRA and CDR2 is YSYEKL. V lost 1 base, J lost 1 base, and 11 bases lay in between. The CDR3 is 15 residues long. In DNA form, the CDR3 reads TGCGCCAGCAGCCAAGCCTTGACAGCTTCCTACGAGCAGTACTTC. This encodes CASSQALTASYEQYF.

On this clonotype: The library was built for alpha chains, so this beta chain is an off-target read and its size means little. This chain joins TRBV18 and TRBJ1-6; D is uncertain. The CDR3 sequence is 14 residues long. Germline V gene sequence: CDR1 KGHSH, CDR2 LQKENI. The V gene lost 1 base and the J gene lost 6 bases, with 7 bases spanning the gap. CDR3 DNA sequence: TGTGCCAGCTCACCACATCGAGCTAATTCACCCCTCCACTTT. Amino acids: CASSPHRANSPLHF. The full variable domain, completed using reference TRBV18 and TRBJ1-6, is NAGVMQNPRHLVRRRGQEARLRCSPMKGHSHVYWYRQLPEEGLKFMVYLQKENIIDESGMPKERFSAEFPKEGPSILRIQQVVRGDSAAYFCASSPHRANSPLHFGNGTRLTVT.

This clonotype has at least ten counts. This beta chain is an unintended read in a library built for alpha chains; its size means little. This chain joins TRBV15 and TRBJ2-5; D gene uncertain. CDR1 and CDR2 from the germline V gene are LNHNV and YYDKDF (reference sequence). Trimming took 3 bases from V and 2 from J, leaving 7 bases between them. The CDR3 is made up of 13 amino acids. CDR3 in amino acids: CATSRASQETQYF. The DNA for the CDR3 is TGTGCCACCAGCAGGGCCTCACAAGAGACCCAGTACTTC.

This clonotype was seen many times. This beta chain represents an off-target read in a library built for alpha chains; its size is of limited meaning. V and J are TRBV24-1 and TRBJ2-3; D is perhaps TRBD1 or TRBD2 (5 bases each). Germline CDR1 KGHDR, CDR2 SFDVKD. V shed 2 bases and J shed 5 bases, with 10 bases lying between them. This CDR3 spans 14 amino acids. In DNA, the CDR3 is TGTGCCACCAGTGATTCCTCGAGGGGAGATACGCAGTATTTT. It encodes CATSDSSRGDTQYF.

This clonotype was observed at least ten times. A library made for alpha chains picked up this beta chain off target, so its size means little. V and J are TRBV21-1 and TRBJ1-5; TRBD1 is the table's D call, not checked against the DNA. TRBV21-1 is flagged as a pseudogene. This CDR3 is 16 amino acids long. CDR3: CASSKLARGRRQPQHF. CDR3 in DNA: TGTGCCAGCAGCAAACTCGCTAGGGGGCGGCGGCAGCCCCAGCATTTT.

Comment on this clonotype: This beta chain appears as a stray read in a library generated for alpha chains; its size is not informative. The gene calls are TRBV5-1 and TRBJ1-4, with 9 nucleotides matching TRBD1. V lost 3 bases to trimming and J lost 7 bases; unmatched junction nucleotides: 7. This CDR3 comprises 15 residues. Looked up from germline, CDR1 is SGHRS and CDR2 is YFSETQ. As DNA, the CDR3 is TGCGCCAGCAGCTACGACAGGGGGAAGAGTGAAAAACTGTTTTTT. Translation: CASSYDRGKSEKLFF.

A word on this clonotype: Since it is a stray read in a library aimed at alpha chains, this beta chain has a size that is not meaningful. The rearrangement joins TRBV6-5 to TRBJ2-3; D remains unclear. This CDR3 has 15 residues. Germline-derived CDR1 and CDR2 are MNHEY and SVGAGI. Trimming shortened V by 2 bases and J by 0 bases, and 9 bases separated the two germline ends. Here the CDR3 DNA reads TGTGCCAGCAGTTACGAGCCTCCTAGCACAGATACGCAGTATTTT. Amino acid sequence: CASSYEPPSTDTQYF.

There are many counts of this clonotype. In a library made to pick up alpha chains, this beta chain is a stray read with a size that means little. The genes are TRBV19 and TRBJ2-1; 9 bases match TRBD1. This CDR3 comprises 15 residues. The junction had 6 bases not matched to a gene; V was cut back by 5 bases and J by 4 bases. Germline loops: CDR1 LNHDA, CDR2 SQIVND (reference sequence). CDR3 sequence reads: CASSVGTGTYNEQFF. The CDR3 nucleotides are TGTGCCAGTAGTGTCGGGACAGGGACGTACAATGAGCAGTTCTTC.

This clonotype occurred many times. This beta chain lies outside the target of a library built for alpha chains; its clone size means little. The chain joins TRBV3-1 to TRBJ2-1; 9 bases are a match to TRBD1. Trimming removed 0 bases from V and 7 bases from J; junction bases left unmatched: 4. The CDR3 covers 15 residues. From germline, CDR1 is LGHDT and CDR2 YNNKEL (reference sequence). CDR3 loop: CASSQEGQGRNEQFF. CDR3 coding DNA: TGTGCCAGCAGCCAAGAAGGACAGGGGAGGAATGAGCAGTTCTTC.

On this clonotype itself: This beta chain was picked up by a library intended for alpha chains and is off target, so its count carries little meaning. The V call is TRBV7-8, the J call TRBJ2-1, with D unresolved. V was clipped by 0 bases and J by 1 base, with 10 bases between them. The CDR3 spans 16 residues. CDR1 is SGHVS, CDR2 FQNEAQ, per germline. The CDR3 region has the DNA TGTGCCAGCAGCTTAGCGAATACCCATTCCTACAATGAGCAGTTCTTC. Encoded protein: CASSLANTHSYNEQFF.

This clonotype was detected ten times or more. This beta chain came through as a stray read in a library set up for alpha chains, and its size says little. The CDR3 protein is CASSLERGGLDTQYF. The CDR3 bases are TGTGCCAGCAGCTTGGAGCGGGGGGGCCTAGATACGCAGTATTTT. This chain joins TRBV11-2 and TRBJ2-3, with 10 bases aligning to TRBD2. V was clipped by 3 bases and J by 5 bases; unmatched bases: 5. Germline V gives CDR1 SGHAT, CDR2 FQNNGV. This CDR3 spans 15 amino acids.

Remarks on this clonotype: This beta chain represents an off-target read in a library built for alpha chains; its size is of limited meaning. V is TRBV9 and J is TRBJ2-3; 7 nucleotides align to TRBD2. Per the germline V gene, CDR1 is SGDLS and CDR2 is YYNGEE. The CDR3 sequence is 15 residues long. The V and J ends lost 3 bases and 3 bases, in that order; junction bases with no gene match: 7. CDR3 sequence: CASSARTSGTDTQYF. In nucleotides, the CDR3 is TGTGCCAGCAGCGCCCGGACTAGTGGGACAGATACGCAGTATTTT.

This clonotype was recorded at least ten times. In a library made to pick up alpha chains, this beta chain is a stray read with a size that means little. The chain has TRBV24-1 and TRBJ2-1; 7 bases align to TRBD1. CDR3 length equals 12 residues. Germline CDR1 KGHDR, CDR2 SFDVKD. V lost 10 bases and J lost 9; bases outside the gene matches: 8. CDR3 amino acids: CATGGRSVEQFF. In DNA form, the CDR3 reads TGTGCCACAGGGGGCAGGAGCGTTGAGCAGTTCTTC.

This clonotype appeared many times. A library made for alpha chains picked up this beta chain off target, so its size means little. J is TRBJ2-3 and V is TRBV10-2; no clear D gene. The CDR3 extends over 11 amino acids. Germline V gene lookup returns CDR1 WSHSY and CDR2 SAAADI. V was trimmed by 3 bases and J by 5 bases, leaving 3 bases between them. The CDR3 here is CASSEIDTQYF. In DNA, the CDR3 is TGCGCCAGCAGTGAAATAGATACGCAGTATTTT.

This clonotype was seen ten or more times. Being off target in a library aimed at alpha chains, this beta chain has a size of little meaning. The rearrangement uses TRBV9 and TRBJ1-4; D remains ambiguous. Germline assignment: CDR1 SGDLS and CDR2 YYNGEE. V was pared by 1 base and J by 8 bases, with 9 bases between. This CDR3 is 13 amino acids long. CDR3 protein: CASSVNPGEKLFF. The CDR3, as DNA: TGTGCCAGCAGCGTAAATCCGGGCGAAAAACTGTTTTTT.

To note about this clonotype: This beta chain is an unintended read in a library built for alpha chains; its size means little. V is TRBV19 and J is TRBJ1-5; D unresolved. Trimming removed 5 bases at V and 3 bases at J, with 8 bases between. The germline CDR1 and CDR2 sequences are LNHDA and SQIVND (reference sequence). The CDR3 is made up of 13 amino acids. CDR3 sequence reads: CASSRQPNQPQHF. The CDR3, as DNA: TGTGCCAGTAGTCGCCAGCCCAATCAGCCCCAGCATTTT.

This clonotype appeared many times. This beta chain represents an off-target read in a library built for alpha chains; its size is of limited meaning. The rearrangement links TRBV29-1 to TRBJ1-2, with 8 bases fitting TRBD1. The CDR3 length is 12 residues. With 4 bases clipped from V and 2 bases from J, the junction kept 0 bases outside the gene matches. Germline V CDR1 and CDR2: SQVTM, ANQGSEA. CDR3 sequence reads: CSVGTGNYGYTF. In DNA, the CDR3 is TGCAGCGTTGGGACAGGGAACTATGGCTACACCTTC.

Many counts were recorded for this clonotype. This beta chain lies outside the target of a library built for alpha chains; its clone size means little. The chain links TRBV28 to TRBJ2-4, with 10 bases aligning to TRBD1. Looked up from germline, CDR1 is MDHEN and CDR2 is SYDVKM. Losses at the gene ends were 5 bases for V and 5 bases for J; bases not matched to a gene: 6. This CDR3 comprises 15 residues. This chain's CDR3 is CASSIPGQGQNIQYF. CDR3 nucleotide sequence: TGTGCCAGCAGTATCCCGGGACAGGGGCAAAACATTCAGTACTTC.

A note on this clonotype: This beta chain is an unintended read in a library built for alpha chains; its size means little. The chain joins TRBV5-6 to TRBJ1-6; 7 bases align to TRBD1. This CDR3 has 16 amino acids. V lost 7 bases to trimming and J lost 7 bases; unmatched junction nucleotides: 14. The germline V gene encodes CDR1 SGHDT and CDR2 YYEEEE. This chain's CDR3 is CASALITGQANSPLHF. Written as DNA, the CDR3 is TGTGCCAGCGCCCTGATAACCGGACAGGCGAATTCACCCCTCCACTTT.

This clonotype occurred many times. The library was built for alpha chains, so this beta chain is an off-target read and its size means little. The chain has TRBV13 and TRBJ2-1, with 12 bases fitting TRBD2. Germline V gives CDR1 PRHDT, CDR2 FYEKMQ (reference sequence). This CDR3 is built from 17 residues. J lost 7 bases, V lost 3 bases, and 10 bases had no gene match. CDR3 sequence: CASSLGSASGRVNEQFF. CDR3 sequence (DNA): TGTGCCAGCAGCTTGGGGTCTGCTAGCGGGAGGGTAAATGAGCAGTTCTTC.

Many counts were recorded for this clonotype. Likely a read error: the CDR3 ends without its conserved phenylalanine or tryptophan. Found in a library prepared for alpha chains, this beta chain is an off-target read, and its abundance has little meaning. The V gene is TRBV27, the J gene TRBJ1-1; D remains unclear. The V end lost 5 bases, the J end lost 0 bases, and 13 bases lay between the germline ends. The CDR3 is 15 residues long. CDR1 and CDR2 from the germline V gene are MNHEY and SMNVEV (reference sequence). CDR3 sequence (DNA): TGTGCCAGCAGTACCCCTGGGGTGTTGAACACTGAAGCTTTCTTG. It encodes CASSTPGVLNTEAFL.

Ten or more counts support this clonotype. In a library made to pick up alpha chains, this beta chain is a stray read with a size that means little. This chain connects TRBV18 to TRBJ2-3; no clear D. The CDR3 runs 12 residues. The V gene's germline CDR1 is KGHSH and CDR2 LQKENI. V was shortened by 4 bases and J by 2 bases, with 4 bases between the two germline ends. CDR3 loop: CASSRYTDTQYF. The CDR3 DNA is TGTGCCAGCTCACGCTACACAGATACGCAGTATTTT.

This clonotype was observed many times. Because the library targeted alpha chains, this beta chain is an off-target read whose size means little. V usage is TRBV6-6 and J usage is TRBJ2-3, with D possibly matching TRBD2 (6 bases). The CDR3 is 16 residues long. The V gene lost 5 bases and the J gene lost 3 bases, with 18 bases spanning the gap. Germline lookup yields CDR1 MNHNY and CDR2 SVGAGI (reference sequence). CDR3: CASSPSSASATDTQYF. The CDR3 DNA follows: TGTGCCAGCAGTCCCTCTAGCGCCTCAGCGACAGATACGCAGTATTTT.

This clonotype was counted between two and nine times. This beta chain is a stray read from a library made for alpha chains; its abundance is not meaningful. The chain is built from TRBV6-5 and TRBJ2-1; 7 bases line up with TRBD2. V gave up 8 bases and J gave up 7 bases; unmatched junction bases: 11. Germline CDR1 MNHEY, CDR2 SVGAGI. CDR3 length: 14 amino acids. In nucleotides, the CDR3 is TGTGCCAGCTCCGCGGGAGTACTTCGGAATGAGCAGTTCTTC. Protein product: CASSAGVLRNEQFF.

This clonotype appeared many times. Little can be read into the size of this beta chain, an off-target read in a library designed for alpha chains. The chain is built from TRBV7-2 and TRBJ2-1; perhaps D is TRBD1 or TRBD2 (6 bases each). V was cut by 5 bases and J by 6 bases, with 17 bases left in between. The germline V gene encodes CDR1 SGHTA and CDR2 FQGNSA. The CDR3 extends over 15 amino acids. The CDR3 sequence: CASSLRTGGGNEQFF. The CDR3 nucleotides read TGTGCCAGCAGCCTCCGGACCGGAGGGGGCAATGAGCAGTTCTTC.